This record looks at one TCR beta chain sequence and its context. The data originate from a study of shared clonotypes between healthy human individuals. Whole-study context: Three plates each covered CD4 naive and memory; CD8 naive two, CD8 memory one.

Produced via immunoSEQ multiplex PCR; TCRdb's table is partial and in-frame only. Of around 1.9 million clones listed, 85% to 95% are singletons. CDR1 is KGHSH and CDR2 is LQKENI in the germline V gene. The CDR3 has 16 residues. V was pared by 1 base and J by 4 bases, with 4 bases of the junction left unmatched. CD45RO-negative cells were positively selected for CCR7, leaving out terminally differentiated effector memory CD45RA+ cells. This receptor was obtained from a man between 18 and 35 years old in good health. Some clones in this sample may be carry-over from other donors' samples. Material: naive CD8+ T cells from PBMCs. The chain combines TRBV18 with TRBJ2-7, with 13 nucleotides matching TRBD2. The CDR3 sequence: CASSPRTSGSLYEQYF. The CDR3 DNA sequence: TGTGCCAGCTCACCACGGACTAGCGGGAGTTTGTACGAGCAGTACTTC.